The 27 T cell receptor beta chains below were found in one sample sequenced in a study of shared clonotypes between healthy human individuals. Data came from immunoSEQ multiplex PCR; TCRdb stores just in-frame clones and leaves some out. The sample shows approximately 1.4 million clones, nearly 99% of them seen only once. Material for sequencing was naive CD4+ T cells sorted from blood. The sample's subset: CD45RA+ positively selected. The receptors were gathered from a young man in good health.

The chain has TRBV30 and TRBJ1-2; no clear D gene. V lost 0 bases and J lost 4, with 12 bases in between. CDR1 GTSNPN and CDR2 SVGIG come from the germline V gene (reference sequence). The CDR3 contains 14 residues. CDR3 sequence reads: CAWSVVQRFYGYTF. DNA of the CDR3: TGTGCCTGGAGTGTAGTGCAGAGGTTCTATGGCTACACCTTC.

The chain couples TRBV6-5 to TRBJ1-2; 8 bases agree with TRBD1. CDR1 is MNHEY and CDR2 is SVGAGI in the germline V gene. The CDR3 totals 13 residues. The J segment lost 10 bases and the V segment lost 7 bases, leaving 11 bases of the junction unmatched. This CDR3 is CASKFDRGKAYTF. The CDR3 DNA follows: TGTGCCAGCAAGTTCGACAGGGGTAAAGCCTACACCTTC.

The CDR3 DNA reads TGCGCCAGCAGCCAAACCGGGGAGGCTAATGAAAAACTGTTTTTT. It is translated as CASSQTGEANEKLFF. The V call is TRBV4-3, the J call TRBJ1-4; unclear D gene. CDR1 LGHNA and CDR2 YSLEER come from the germline V gene. This CDR3 spans 15 amino acids. V dropped 2 bases and J dropped 3 bases, with 10 bases sitting between them.

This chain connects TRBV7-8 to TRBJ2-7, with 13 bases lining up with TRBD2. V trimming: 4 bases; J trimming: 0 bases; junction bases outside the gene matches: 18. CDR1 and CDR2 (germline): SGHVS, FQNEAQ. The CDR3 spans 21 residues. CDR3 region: CASSSQGLAGASGLISYEQYF. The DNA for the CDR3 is TGTGCCAGCAGCTCCCAAGGACTAGCGGGAGCGTCAGGACTTATCTCCTACGAGCAGTACTTC. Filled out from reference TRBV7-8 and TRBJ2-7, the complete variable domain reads GAGVSQSPRYKVAKRGQDVALRCDPISGHVSLFWYQQALGQGPEFLTYFQNEAQLDKSGLPSDRFFAERPEGSVSTLKIQRTQQEDSAVYLCASSSQGLAGASGLISYEQYFGPGTRLTVT.

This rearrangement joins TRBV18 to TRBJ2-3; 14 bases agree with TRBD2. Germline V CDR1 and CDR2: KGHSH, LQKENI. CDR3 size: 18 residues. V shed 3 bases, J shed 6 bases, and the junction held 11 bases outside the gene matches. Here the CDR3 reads CASSPLMGLAGVGDTQYF. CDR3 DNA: TGTGCCAGCTCACCGCTGATGGGACTAGCGGGAGTGGGGGATACGCAGTATTTT. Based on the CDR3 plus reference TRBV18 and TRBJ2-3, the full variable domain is NAGVMQNPRHLVRRRGQEARLRCSPMKGHSHVYWYRQLPEEGLKFMVYLQKENIIDESGMPKERFSAEFPKEGPSILRIQQVVRGDSAAYFCASSPLMGLAGVGDTQYFGPGTRLTVL.

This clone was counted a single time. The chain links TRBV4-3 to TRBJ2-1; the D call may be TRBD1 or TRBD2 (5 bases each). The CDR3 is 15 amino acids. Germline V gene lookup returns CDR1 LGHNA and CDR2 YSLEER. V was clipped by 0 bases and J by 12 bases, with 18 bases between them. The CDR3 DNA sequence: TGCGCCAGCAGCCAAGACTCCCGGGGCGTACCCCGGCAGTTCTTC. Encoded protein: CASSQDSRGVPRQFF.

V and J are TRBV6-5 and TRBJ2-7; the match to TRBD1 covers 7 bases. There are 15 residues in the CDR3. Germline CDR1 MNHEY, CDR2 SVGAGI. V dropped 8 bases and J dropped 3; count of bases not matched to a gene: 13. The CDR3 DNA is TGTGCCAGCTTACAACGACAGGGTACGGTCTACGAGCAGTACTTC. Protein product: CASLQRQGTVYEQYF.

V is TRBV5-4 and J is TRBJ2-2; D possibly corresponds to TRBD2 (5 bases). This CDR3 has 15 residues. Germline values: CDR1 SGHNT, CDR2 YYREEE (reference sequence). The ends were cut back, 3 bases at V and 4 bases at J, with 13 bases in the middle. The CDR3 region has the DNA TGTGCCAGCAGCTCGCGGGCTAGGAGCACCGGGGAGCTGTTTTTT. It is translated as CASSSRARSTGELFF.

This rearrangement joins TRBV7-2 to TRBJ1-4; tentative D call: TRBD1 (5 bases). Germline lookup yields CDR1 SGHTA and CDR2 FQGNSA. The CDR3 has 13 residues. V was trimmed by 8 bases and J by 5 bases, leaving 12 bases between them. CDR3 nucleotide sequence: TGTGCCAGCGGGGCGGTCGCGAATGAAAAACTGTTTTTT. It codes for CASGAVANEKLFF.

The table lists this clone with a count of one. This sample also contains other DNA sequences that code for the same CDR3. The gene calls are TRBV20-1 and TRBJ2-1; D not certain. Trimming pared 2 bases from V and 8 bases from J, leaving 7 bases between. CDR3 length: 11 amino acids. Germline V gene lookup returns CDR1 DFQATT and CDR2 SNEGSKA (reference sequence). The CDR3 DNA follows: TGCAGTGCTAGAAGTCGGGATGAGCAGTTCTTC. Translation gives CSARSRDEQFF.

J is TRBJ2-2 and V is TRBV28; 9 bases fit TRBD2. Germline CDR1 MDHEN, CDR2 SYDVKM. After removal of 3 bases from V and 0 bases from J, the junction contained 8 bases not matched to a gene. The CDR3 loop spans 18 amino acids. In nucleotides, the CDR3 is TGTGCCAGCAGTTTGGAGGCTAGCGGGATTCCGAACACCGGGGAGCTGTTTTTT. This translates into CASSLEASGIPNTGELFF.

The CDR3 DNA reads as TGCGCCAGCAGCTCCCAACAGGGAGGCGAGCAGTACTTC. It specifies CASSSQQGGEQYF. The chain combines TRBV5-1 with TRBJ2-7, with D perhaps given as TRBD1 or TRBD2 (6 bases each). This CDR3 comprises 13 residues. V was trimmed by 3 bases and J by 6 bases, leaving 13 bases between them. CDR1 and CDR2 (germline): SGHRS, YFSETQ. The entire variable domain, with the rest obtained from reference TRBV5-1 and TRBJ2-7, is as follows: KAGVTQTPRYLIKTRGQQVTLSCSPISGHRSVSWYQQTPGQGLQFLFEYFSETQRNKGNFPGRFSGRQFSNSRSEMNVSTLELGDSALYLCASSSQQGGEQYFGPGTRLTVT.

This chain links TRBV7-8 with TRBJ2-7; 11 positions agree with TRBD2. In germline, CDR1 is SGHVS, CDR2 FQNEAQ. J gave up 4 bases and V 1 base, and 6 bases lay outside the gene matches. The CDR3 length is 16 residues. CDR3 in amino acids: CASSLGRLAGRYEQYF. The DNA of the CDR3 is TGTGCCAGCAGCTTAGGGAGACTAGCGGGACGGTACGAGCAGTACTTC.

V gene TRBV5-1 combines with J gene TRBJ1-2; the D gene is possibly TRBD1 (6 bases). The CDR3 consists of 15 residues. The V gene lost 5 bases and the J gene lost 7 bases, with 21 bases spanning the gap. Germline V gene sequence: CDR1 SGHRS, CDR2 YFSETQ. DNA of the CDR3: TGCGCCAGCAGGTTTGGACAGACTGACTCTAGTGGCTACACCTTC. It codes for CASRFGQTDSSGYTF.

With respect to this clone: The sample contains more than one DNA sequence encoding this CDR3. CDR3 sequence: CSAGTGGTGELFF. Here the CDR3 DNA reads TGCAGCGCCGGGACAGGGGGCACCGGGGAGCTGTTTTTT. The chain has TRBV29-1 and TRBJ2-2; 11 bases align to TRBD1. Germline assignment: CDR1 SQVTM and CDR2 ANQGSEA. V was clipped by 7 bases and J by 4 bases; unmatched bases: 2. The CDR3 contains 13 residues.

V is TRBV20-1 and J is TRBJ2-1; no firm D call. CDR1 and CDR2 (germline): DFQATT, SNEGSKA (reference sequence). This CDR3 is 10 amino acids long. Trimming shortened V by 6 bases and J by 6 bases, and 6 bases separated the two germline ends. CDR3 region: CSATPNEQFF. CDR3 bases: TGCAGTGCCACCCCCAATGAGCAGTTCTTC.

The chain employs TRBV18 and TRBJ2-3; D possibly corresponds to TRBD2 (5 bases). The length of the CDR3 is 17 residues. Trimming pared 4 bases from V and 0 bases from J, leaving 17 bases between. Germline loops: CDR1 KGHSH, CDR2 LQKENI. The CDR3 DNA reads TGTGCCAGCTCACGACGGACTGACGCCCTTAGCACAGATACGCAGTATTTT. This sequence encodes CASSRRTDALSTDTQYF.

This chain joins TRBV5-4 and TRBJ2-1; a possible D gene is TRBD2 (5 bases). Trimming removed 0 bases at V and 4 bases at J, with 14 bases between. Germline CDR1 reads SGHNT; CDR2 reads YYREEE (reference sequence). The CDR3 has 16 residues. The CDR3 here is CASSLASVAKYNEQFF. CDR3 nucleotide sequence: TGTGCCAGCAGCTTGGCCTCGGTAGCGAAGTACAATGAGCAGTTCTTC.

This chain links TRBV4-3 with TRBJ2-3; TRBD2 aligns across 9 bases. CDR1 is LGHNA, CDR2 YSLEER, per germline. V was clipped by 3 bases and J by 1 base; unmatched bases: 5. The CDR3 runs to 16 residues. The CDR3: CASSHSRTSGTDTQYF. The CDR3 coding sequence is TGCGCCAGCAGCCATTCTAGGACTAGCGGCACAGATACGCAGTATTTT.

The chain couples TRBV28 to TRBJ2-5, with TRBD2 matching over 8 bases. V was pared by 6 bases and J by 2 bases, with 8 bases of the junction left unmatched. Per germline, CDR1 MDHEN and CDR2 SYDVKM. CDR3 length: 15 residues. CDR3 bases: TGTGCCAGCAGCCTGACGGGGGGGTCTCAAGAGACCCAGTACTTC. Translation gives CASSLTGGSQETQYF.

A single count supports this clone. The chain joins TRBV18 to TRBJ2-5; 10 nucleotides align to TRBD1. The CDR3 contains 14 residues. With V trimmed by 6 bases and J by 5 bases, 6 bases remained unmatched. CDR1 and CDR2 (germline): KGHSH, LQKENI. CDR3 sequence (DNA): TGTGCCAGCTCCGGGGACAGGGGAGGCGAGACCCAGTACTTC. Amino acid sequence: CASSGDRGGETQYF.

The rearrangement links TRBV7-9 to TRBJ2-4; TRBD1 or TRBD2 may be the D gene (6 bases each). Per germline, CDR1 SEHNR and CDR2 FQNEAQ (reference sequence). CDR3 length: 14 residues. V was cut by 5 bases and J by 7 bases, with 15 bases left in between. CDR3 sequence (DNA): TGTGCCAGCAGCGAACAAGGGGGGCTGAACATTCAGTACTTC. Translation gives CASSEQGGLNIQYF.

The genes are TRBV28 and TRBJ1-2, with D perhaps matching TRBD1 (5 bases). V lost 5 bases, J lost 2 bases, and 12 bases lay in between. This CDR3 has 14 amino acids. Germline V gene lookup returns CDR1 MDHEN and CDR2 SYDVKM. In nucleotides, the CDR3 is TGTGCCAGCAGTCGGAGGGGCAGGAACTATGGCTACACCTTC. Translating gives CASSRRGRNYGYTF.

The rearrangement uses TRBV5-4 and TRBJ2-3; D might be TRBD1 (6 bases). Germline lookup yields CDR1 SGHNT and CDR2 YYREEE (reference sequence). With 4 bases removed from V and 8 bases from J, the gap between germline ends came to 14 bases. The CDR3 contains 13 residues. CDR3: CASSVDRMGTQYF. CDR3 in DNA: TGTGCCAGCAGCGTCGACAGGATGGGTACGCAGTATTTT.

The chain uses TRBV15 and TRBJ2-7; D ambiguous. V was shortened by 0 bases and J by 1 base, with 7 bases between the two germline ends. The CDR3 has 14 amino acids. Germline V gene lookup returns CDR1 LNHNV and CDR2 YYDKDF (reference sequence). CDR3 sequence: CATSRELRSYEQYF. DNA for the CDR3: TGTGCCACCAGCAGAGAGTTAAGGTCCTACGAGCAGTACTTC.

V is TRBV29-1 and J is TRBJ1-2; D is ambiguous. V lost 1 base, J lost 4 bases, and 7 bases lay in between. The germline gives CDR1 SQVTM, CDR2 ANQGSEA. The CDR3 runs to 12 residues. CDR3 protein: CSVEVAGYGYTF. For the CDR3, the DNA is TGCAGCGTTGAAGTGGCAGGCTATGGCTACACCTTC.

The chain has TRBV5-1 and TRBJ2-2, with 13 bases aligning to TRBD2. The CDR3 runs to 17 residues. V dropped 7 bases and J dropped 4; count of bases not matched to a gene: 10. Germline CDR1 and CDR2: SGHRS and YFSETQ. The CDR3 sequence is CASGGLAGPTGTGELFF. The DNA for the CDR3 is TGCGCCAGCGGGGGACTAGCGGGACCGACGGGCACCGGGGAGCTGTTTTTT.